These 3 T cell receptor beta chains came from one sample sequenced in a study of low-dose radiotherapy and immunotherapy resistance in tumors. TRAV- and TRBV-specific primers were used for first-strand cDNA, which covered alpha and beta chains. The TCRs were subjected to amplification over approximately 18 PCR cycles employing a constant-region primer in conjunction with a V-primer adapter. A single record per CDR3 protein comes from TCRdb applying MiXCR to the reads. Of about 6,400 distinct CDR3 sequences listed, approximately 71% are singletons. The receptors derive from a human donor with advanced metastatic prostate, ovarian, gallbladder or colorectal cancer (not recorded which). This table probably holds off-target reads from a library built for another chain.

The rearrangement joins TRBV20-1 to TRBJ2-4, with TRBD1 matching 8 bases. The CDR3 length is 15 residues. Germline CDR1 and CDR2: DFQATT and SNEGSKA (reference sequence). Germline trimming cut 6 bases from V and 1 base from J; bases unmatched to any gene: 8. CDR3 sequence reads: CSAPQGAVAKNIQYF. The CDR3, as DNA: TGCAGTGCGCCCCAGGGGGCTGTCGCCAAAAACATTCAGTACTTC.

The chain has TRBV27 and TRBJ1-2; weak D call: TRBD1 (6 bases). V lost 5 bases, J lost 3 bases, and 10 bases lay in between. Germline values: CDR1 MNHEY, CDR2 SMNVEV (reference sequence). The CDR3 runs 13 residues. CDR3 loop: CASSARTDYGYTF. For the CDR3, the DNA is TGTGCCAGCAGTGCGAGGACAGACTATGGCTACACCTTC.

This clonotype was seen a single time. The CDR3 protein is CASSPTQGSSYEQYF. CDR3 DNA: TGTGCCAGCAGTCCCACACAGGGGAGCTCCTACGAGCAGTACTTC. This chain connects TRBV6-6 to TRBJ2-7; 7 positions agree with TRBD1. Germline CDR1 reads MNHNY; CDR2 reads SVGAGI (reference sequence). Trimming cost V 5 bases and J 0 bases; bases outside gene matches: 7. The CDR3 is 15 amino acids.